This is a list of T cell receptor beta chains from one sample in a study of CD8+ T cells in alopecia areata. The assay was immunoSEQ multiplex PCR, and TCRdb's table has in-frame clones only and misses some. The sample consists of around 190,000 clones, just under 65% of them appearing once. The starting material was CD4+ T cells sorted from blood, obtained around week 50, from a patient treated with tofacitinib. The receptors were sampled from a human donor with alopecia areata. Both conserved end residues are part of each CDR3. The D gene is left open where the match is weak. Size is stated for part of the rows, as once, few or many counts, or as a class when the clone is expanded.

TRBV29-1	TRBJ1-2	TRBD1	13	once	TGCAGCGTTCGCGGAGGGACAGGGGATGGCTACACCTTC	CSVRGGTGDGYTF
TRBV10-3	TRBJ1-2	-	16	-	TGTGCCATCAGTGAGTCGGGCCGGATCCTTAACTATGGCTACACCTTC	CAISESGRILNYGYTF
TRBV29-1	TRBJ1-4	TRBD1	14	-	TGCAGCGGACAGGGGGCAGGAGCTAATGAAAAACTGTTTTTT	CSGQGAGANEKLFF
TRBV7-8	TRBJ2-3	-	14	-	TGTGCCAGCAGCTTAGCACATCTCAGGGATACGCAGTATTTT	CASSLAHLRDTQYF
TRBV7-8	TRBJ2-3	TRBD2	18	-	TGTGCCAGCAGCTTAGTCGGAGCGGGGGCCTCGTGGGTAGATACGCAGTATTTT	CASSLVGAGASWVDTQYF
TRBV5-1	TRBJ2-1	-	14	-	TGCGCCAGCAGCTTGGTCGACATGAGCGATGAGCAGTTCTTC	CASSLVDMSDEQFF
TRBV13	TRBJ2-7	TRBD1	14	few	TGTGCCAGCAGAGTGGGGACAGGGCGGTTCGAGCAGTACTTC	CASRVGTGRFEQYF
TRBV5-1	TRBJ1-4	-	15	-	TGCGCCAGCAGCTTGAGGAATGGAGGAAGTGAAAAACTGTTTTTT	CASSLRNGGSEKLFF
TRBV29-1	TRBJ1-1	-	12	-	TGCAGCGTTGTAACGGTGAACACTGAAGCTTTCTTT	CSVVTVNTEAFF
TRBV7-2	TRBJ1-2	-	12	few	TGTGCCAGCAGCTCTAGCCCCTATGGCTACACCTTC	CASSSSPYGYTF
TRBV6-1	TRBJ2-6	-	15	-	TGTGCCAGCAGTGAAGCACAACCTGGGGCCAACGTCCTGACTTTC	CASSEAQPGANVLTF
TRBV2	TRBJ2-6	-	15	-	TGTGCCAGCAGTGACAGAGTCTCTGGGGCCAACGTCCTGACTTTC	CASSDRVSGANVLTF
TRBV29-1	TRBJ2-7	-	13	-	TGCAGCGCCGTCGGGACATCCCCCTACGAGCAGTACTTC	CSAVGTSPYEQYF
TRBV29-1	TRBJ1-2	-	13	-	TGCAGCGTTGAGCTTCCGGGAGACTATGGCTACACCTTC	CSVELPGDYGYTF
TRBV10-3	TRBJ2-2	TRBD1	16	-	TGTGCCATCAGCGGAAGGACAGGGGCGTTGACCGGGGAGCTGTTTTTT	CAISGRTGALTGELFF
TRBV7-2	TRBJ1-2	-	14	-	TGTGCCAGCAGCTTAGTTCCTGAAGGCCCTGGCTACACCTTC	CASSLVPEGPGYTF
TRBV9	TRBJ1-6	-	14	-	TGTGCCAGCAGCGTAGGGCAGGGTACTTCACCCCTCCACTTT	CASSVGQGTSPLHF
TRBV29-1	TRBJ2-1	TRBD2	14	-	TGCAGCGTTTCGGTAGCGGGGGGGCCGAATGAGCAGTTCTTC	CSVSVAGGPNEQFF
TRBV19	TRBJ1-2	-	13	many	TGTGCCAGTAGGGTCGAGGTAAACTATGGCTACACCTTC	CASRVEVNYGYTF
TRBV11-2	TRBJ1-6	-	13	-	TGTGCCAGCAGCTCCCAACCTAATTCACCCCTCCACTTT	CASSSQPNSPLHF
TRBV29-1	TRBJ1-6	-	13	-	TGCAGCGTTGCCCAGTCTCTAGATTCACCCCTCCACTTT	CSVAQSLDSPLHF
TRBV4-3	TRBJ2-3	-	15	-	TGCGCCAGCAGCCAGGGAGCGGGTTCGGGGGATACGCAGTATTTT	CASSQGAGSGDTQYF
TRBV7-2	TRBJ2-5	-	14	once	TGTGCCAGCAGCCGAGGACCCATGGGAGAGACCCAGTACTTC	CASSRGPMGETQYF
TRBV27	TRBJ2-3	-	15	-	TGTGCCAGCAGTTTAGCCCTTCCTGGGCCAGATACGCAGTATTTT	CASSLALPGPDTQYF
TRBV7-6	TRBJ2-7	TRBD1	13	-	TGTGCCAGCAGCCGGGACAGCCTCTTGGAGCAGTACTTC	CASSRDSLLEQYF
TRBV6-1	TRBJ2-3	-	15	once	TGTGCCAGCAGTGAATCAGGCCGTCTGGGGGATACGCAGTATTTT	CASSESGRLGDTQYF
TRBV7-9	TRBJ2-1	TRBD2	16	-	TGTGCCAGCAGCTCAACAAATGGACTAGCGGGTTTACGGCAGTTCTTC	CASSSTNGLAGLRQFF
TRBV29-1	TRBJ1-1	-	12	-	TGCAGCGTTGACCGGGTGAACACTGAAGCTTTCTTT	CSVDRVNTEAFF
TRBV7-2	TRBJ2-7	-	11	few	TGTGCCAGCAGCCGAGATACTTCGTTGCACTTC	CASSRDTSLHF
TRBV27	TRBJ2-7	-	13	-	TGTGCCAGCAGTTTCAGCTTCTCGGGTGAGCAGTACTTC	CASSFSFSGEQYF
TRBV9	TRBJ2-1	TRBD2	16	few	TGTGCCAGCAGCGTGAGCGGGGGGTCGGGATACAATGAGCAGTTCTTC	CASSVSGGSGYNEQFF
TRBV27	TRBJ1-6	-	15	-	TGTGCCAGCAGTTCTCATTCAGGCTATAATTCACCCCTCCACTTT	CASSSHSGYNSPLHF
TRBV29-1	TRBJ1-5	-	13	-	TGCAGCGTTGCACAGGGCAGCGATCAGCCCCAGCATTTT	CSVAQGSDQPQHF
TRBV9	TRBJ1-2	-	12	-	TGTGCCAGCAGCGTAGGACGCTATGGCTACACCTTC	CASSVGRYGYTF
TRBV7-2	TRBJ2-7	-	12	-	TGTGCCAGCAGCTTGAACCCCTACGAGCAGTACTTC	CASSLNPYEQYF
TRBV10-3	TRBJ1-4	-	15	-	TGTGCCATCAGTGAGTCGAGGACCTCCGGTGAAAAACTGTTTTTT	CAISESRTSGEKLFF
TRBV30	TRBJ1-1	TRBD1	12	-	TGTGCCGGACAGGGTTTGTTAGCTGAAGCTTTCTTT	CAGQGLLAEAFF
TRBV4-1	TRBJ1-1	-	15	-	TGCGCCAGCAGCCAAGGGGGCACCGTCCTCACTGAAGCTTTCTTT	CASSQGGTVLTEAFF
TRBV5-6	TRBJ2-7	-	15	-	TGTGCCAGCAGCTTGGTCCATCTACAACTTAACGAGCAGTACTTC	CASSLVHLQLNEQYF
TRBV29-1	TRBJ2-7	-	13	-	TGCAGCGTTCGTGGGGTGTACAAAAGCGAGCAGTACTTC	CSVRGVYKSEQYF
TRBV6-5	TRBJ1-1	-	14	few	TGTGCCAGCACTGAAGGGGGGTATGGCACTGAAGCTTTCTTT	CASTEGGYGTEAFF
TRBV7-8	TRBJ1-1	-	13	-	TGTGCCAGCAGCTTAGGCACATTCACTGAAGCTTTCTTT	CASSLGTFTEAFF
TRBV4-3	TRBJ1-6	-	14	few	TGCGCCAGCCGGGACCTAAACGAGAATTCACCCCTCCACTTT	CASRDLNENSPLHF
TRBV6-5	TRBJ1-1	-	14	-	TGTGCCAGCAGCCGCCTGGGCCGGAACACTGAAGCTTTCTTT	CASSRLGRNTEAFF
TRBV6-6	TRBJ1-5	TRBD1	14	-	TGTGCCAGCAGGCCGACAGGGGGAACTCAGCCCCAGCATTTT	CASRPTGGTQPQHF
TRBV30	TRBJ1-2	-	12	once	TGTGCCTGGAGTACGGGGAACGCTGGCTACACCTTC	CAWSTGNAGYTF
TRBV25-1	TRBJ2-1	-	10	once	TGTGCCAGCAGTGATGCAGAGCAGTTCTTC	CASSDAEQFF
TRBV5-1	TRBJ2-2	-	20	few	TGCGCCAGCAGCTTGAAAATTAGCTGGGGGCCCAAACAGAACACCGGGGAGCTGTTTTTT	CASSLKISWGPKQNTGELFF
TRBV7-2	TRBJ1-6	-	15	-	TGTGCCAGCAGCTTAGCTCGGGAGATGACTTCACCCCTCCACTTT	CASSLAREMTSPLHF
TRBV5-1	TRBJ1-2	-	14	-	TGCGCCAGCAGCCTTGGTGTCAGGGAGGTTGGCTACACCTTC	CASSLGVREVGYTF
TRBV29-1	TRBJ2-7	-	13	-	TGCAGCGCTGGCGGGTTGGGTAACTACGAGCAGTACTTC	CSAGGLGNYEQYF
TRBV5-4	TRBJ2-7	-	15	-	TGTGCCAGCAGCCCAGAGCCATTGAGCTCCTACGAGCAGTACTTC	CASSPEPLSSYEQYF
TRBV5-1	TRBJ1-1	-	16	few	TGCGCCAGCAGCAGGAGCCCAGGGGCCGAGAACACTGAAGCTTTCTTT	CASSRSPGAENTEAFF
TRBV18	TRBJ1-1	TRBD1	18	many	TGTGCCAGCTCACAAAGACAGGGGAAGGGAAGTTCGGACACTGAAGCTTTCTTT	CASSQRQGKGSSDTEAFF
TRBV25-1	TRBJ1-5	-	13	-	TGTGCCACCAGCGGGGGAGGCAATCAGCCCCAGCATTTT	CATSGGGNQPQHF
TRBV30	TRBJ2-2	-	16	-	TGTGCCTGGATCCGGGCCCAGGATGCGAACACCGGGGAGCTGTTTTTT	CAWIRAQDANTGELFF
TRBV27	TRBJ1-4	TRBD1	15	-	TGTGCCAGCAGTCAAGCCGGGACAGGGGGCATGGAACTGTTTTTT	CASSQAGTGGMELFF
TRBV7-2	TRBJ1-4	-	13	-	TGTGCCAGCAGCCTCCCACTGGGAGAAAAACTGTTTTTT	CASSLPLGEKLFF
TRBV6-6	TRBJ1-1	-	12	-	TGTGCCAGCAGTTACTCGACAGTCGAAGCTTTCTTT	CASSYSTVEAFF